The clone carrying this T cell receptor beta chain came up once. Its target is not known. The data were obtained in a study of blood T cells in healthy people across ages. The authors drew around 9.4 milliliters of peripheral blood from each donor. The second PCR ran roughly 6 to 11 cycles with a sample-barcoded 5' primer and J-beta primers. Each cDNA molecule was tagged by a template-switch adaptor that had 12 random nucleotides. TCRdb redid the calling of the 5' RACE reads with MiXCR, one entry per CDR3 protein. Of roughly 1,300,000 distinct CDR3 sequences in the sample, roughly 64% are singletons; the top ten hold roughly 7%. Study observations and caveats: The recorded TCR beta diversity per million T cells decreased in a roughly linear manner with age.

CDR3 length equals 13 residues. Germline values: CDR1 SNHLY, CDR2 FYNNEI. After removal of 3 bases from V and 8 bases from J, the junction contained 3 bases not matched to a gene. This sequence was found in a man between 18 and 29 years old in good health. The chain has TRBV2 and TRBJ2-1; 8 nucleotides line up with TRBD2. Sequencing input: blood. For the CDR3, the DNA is TGTGCCAGCAGTGATAGCGGGGAACATGAGCAGTTCTTC. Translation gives CASSDSGEHEQFF.